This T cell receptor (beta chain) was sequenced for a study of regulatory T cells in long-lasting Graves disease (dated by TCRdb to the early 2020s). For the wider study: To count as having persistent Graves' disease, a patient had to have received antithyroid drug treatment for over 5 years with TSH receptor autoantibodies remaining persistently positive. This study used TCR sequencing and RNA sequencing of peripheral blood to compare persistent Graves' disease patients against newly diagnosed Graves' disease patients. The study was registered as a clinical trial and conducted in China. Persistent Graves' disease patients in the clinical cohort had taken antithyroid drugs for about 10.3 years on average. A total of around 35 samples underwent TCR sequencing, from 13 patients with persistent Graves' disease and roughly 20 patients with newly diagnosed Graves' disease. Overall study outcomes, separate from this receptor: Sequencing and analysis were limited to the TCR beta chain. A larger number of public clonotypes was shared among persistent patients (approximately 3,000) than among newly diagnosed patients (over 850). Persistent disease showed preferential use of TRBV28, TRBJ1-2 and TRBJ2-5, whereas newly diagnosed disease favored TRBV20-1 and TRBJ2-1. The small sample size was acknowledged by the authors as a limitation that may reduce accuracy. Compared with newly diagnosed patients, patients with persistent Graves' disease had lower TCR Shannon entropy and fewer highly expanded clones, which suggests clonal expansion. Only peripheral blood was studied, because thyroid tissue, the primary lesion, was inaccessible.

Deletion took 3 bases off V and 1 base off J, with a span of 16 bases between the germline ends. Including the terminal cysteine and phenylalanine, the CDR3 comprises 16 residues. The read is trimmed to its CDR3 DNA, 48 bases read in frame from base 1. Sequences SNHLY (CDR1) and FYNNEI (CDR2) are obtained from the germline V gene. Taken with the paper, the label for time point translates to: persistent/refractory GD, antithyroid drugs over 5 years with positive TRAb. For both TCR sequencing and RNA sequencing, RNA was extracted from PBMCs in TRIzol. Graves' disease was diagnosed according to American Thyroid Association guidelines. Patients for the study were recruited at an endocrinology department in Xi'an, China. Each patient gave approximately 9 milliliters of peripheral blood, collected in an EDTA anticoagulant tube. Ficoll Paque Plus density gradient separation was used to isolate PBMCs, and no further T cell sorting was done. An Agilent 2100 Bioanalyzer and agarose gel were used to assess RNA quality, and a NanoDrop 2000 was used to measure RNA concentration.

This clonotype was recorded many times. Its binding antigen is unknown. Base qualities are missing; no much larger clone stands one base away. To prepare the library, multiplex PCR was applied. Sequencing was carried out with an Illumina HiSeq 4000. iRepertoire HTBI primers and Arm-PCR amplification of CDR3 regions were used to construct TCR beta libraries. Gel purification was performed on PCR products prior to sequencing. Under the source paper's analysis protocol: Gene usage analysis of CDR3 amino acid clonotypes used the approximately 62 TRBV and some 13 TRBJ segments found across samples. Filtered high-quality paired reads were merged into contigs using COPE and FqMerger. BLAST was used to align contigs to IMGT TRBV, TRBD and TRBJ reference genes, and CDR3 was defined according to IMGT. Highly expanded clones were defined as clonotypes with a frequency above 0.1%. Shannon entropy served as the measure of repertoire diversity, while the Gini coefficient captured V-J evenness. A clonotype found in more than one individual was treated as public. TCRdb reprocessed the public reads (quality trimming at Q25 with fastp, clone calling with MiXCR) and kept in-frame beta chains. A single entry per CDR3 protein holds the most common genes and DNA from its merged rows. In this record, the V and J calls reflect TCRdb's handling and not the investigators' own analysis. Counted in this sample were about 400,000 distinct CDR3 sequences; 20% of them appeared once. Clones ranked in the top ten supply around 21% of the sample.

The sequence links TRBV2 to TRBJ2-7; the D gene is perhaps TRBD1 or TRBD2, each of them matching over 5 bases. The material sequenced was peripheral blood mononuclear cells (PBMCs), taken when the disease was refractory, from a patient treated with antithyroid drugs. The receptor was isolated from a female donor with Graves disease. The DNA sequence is TGTGCCAGCAGTGATAACCGGGGACCCAATTCCTACGAGCAGTACTTC. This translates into CASSDNRGPNSYEQYF.